The sequence of this T cell receptor beta chain was determined in a study of vaccination and CD4 T cells after COVID-19. Study-level background: Samples were taken after vaccination, a median of about 79 days after dose two, with a range of 14 to 241. Study outcomes and limitations: With convalescent patients, a median approximately 90% of reactive clones emerged solely after vaccination.

The Oncomine TCR Beta short-read assay sequenced DNA from cultured CD4+ T cells. Each CDR3 protein is one row after TCRdb ran MiXCR on the PCR reads. Of some 18,000 distinct CDR3 sequences in the sample, 40% to 50% were seen once. The germline gives CDR1 MNHEY, CDR2 SVGEGT. CDR3 size: 11 residues. The V segment lost 8 bases and the J segment 5 bases; nucleotides outside the gene matches: 2. The treatment was: approximately nine-day PBMC culture with coronavirus spike peptide pools or control peptides (ViraFEST assay). Negative selection purified CD4+ T cells after about ten days of culture. With respect to this clonotype: Its antigen is as yet unknown.

The sequences come from CD4+ T cells from blood, cultured in vitro, collected after SARS-CoV-2 vaccination. This chain connects TRBV6-2 or TRBV6-3 to TRBJ1-2, with 7 bases matching TRBD1. The clonotype originates from a human donor who had recovered from COVID-19. The CDR3 DNA follows: TGTGCCAGCGGGACAGCTTATGGCTACACCTTC. Translated: CASGTAYGYTF.